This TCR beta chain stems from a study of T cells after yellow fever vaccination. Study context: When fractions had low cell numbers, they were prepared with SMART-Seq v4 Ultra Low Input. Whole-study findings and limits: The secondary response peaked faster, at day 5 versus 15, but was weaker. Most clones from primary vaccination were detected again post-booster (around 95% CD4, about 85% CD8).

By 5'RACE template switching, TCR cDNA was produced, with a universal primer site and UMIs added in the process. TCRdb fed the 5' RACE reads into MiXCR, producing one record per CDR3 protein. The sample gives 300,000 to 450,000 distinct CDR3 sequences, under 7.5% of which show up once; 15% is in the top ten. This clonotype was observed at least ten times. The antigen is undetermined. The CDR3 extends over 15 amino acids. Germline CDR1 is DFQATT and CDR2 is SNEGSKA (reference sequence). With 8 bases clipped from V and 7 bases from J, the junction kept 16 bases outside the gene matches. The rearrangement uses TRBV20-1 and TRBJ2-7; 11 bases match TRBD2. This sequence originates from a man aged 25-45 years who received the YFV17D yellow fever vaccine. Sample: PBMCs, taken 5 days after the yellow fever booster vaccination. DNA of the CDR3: TGCAGTATGCTAGGTGTTACTAGCGGGAGCGTTGAGCAGTACTTC. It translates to CSMLGVTSGSVEQYF.